This passage covers 14 T cell receptor beta chains from one sample sequenced in a study of CD8 T cells in ankylosing spondylitis. TCRdb ran MiXCR on the 5' RACE reads and lists one entry per CDR3 protein. The profile covers 130,000 or so distinct CDR3 sequences, with over 6.5% appearing a single time and more than 10% taken by the ten largest. Source material: blood, either unsorted or a sorted T cell fraction (not recorded which). These receptors came from a male donor with ankylosing spondylitis or in good health (not recorded which).

This clonotype was seen a handful of times. The chain is built from TRBV20-1 and TRBJ2-5; D unresolved. The length of the CDR3 is 12 residues. V dropped 7 bases and J dropped 5 bases, with 14 bases sitting between them. Per germline, CDR1 DFQATT and CDR2 SNEGSKA (reference sequence). The CDR3 DNA follows: TGCAGTGGGGGTAGCTATGATGAGACCCAGTACTTC. Translation: CSGGSYDETQYF.

In this sample, this clonotype turned up many times. In DNA, the CDR3 is TGCAGTGCTAGAAACCAGGCGACATACGAGCAGTACTTC. Its protein product is CSARNQATYEQYF. The chain carries TRBV20-1 and TRBJ2-7, with no clear D. CDR1 and CDR2 (germline): DFQATT, SNEGSKA (reference sequence). V lost 2 bases, J lost 4 bases, and 12 bases lay in between. The CDR3 totals 13 residues.

This clonotype has at least ten counts. The rearrangement uses TRBV14 and TRBJ2-2; D remains unclear. CDR3 length equals 14 residues. V was trimmed by 1 base and J by 0 bases, leaving 3 bases between them. CDR1 and CDR2 (germline): SGHDN, FVKESK. The chain's CDR3 is CASSQAANTGELFF. In DNA, the CDR3 is TGTGCCAGCAGCCAAGCGGCGAACACCGGGGAGCTGTTTTTT.

This clonotype was picked up many times. The J gene is TRBJ2-7, the V gene TRBV6-2 or TRBV6-3; D call uncertain. V was pared by 6 bases and J by 2 bases, with 8 bases between. CDR3 length: 12 amino acids. Germline V gene sequence: CDR1 MNHEY, CDR2 SVGEGT. CDR3 amino acids: CASRFLPYEQYF. DNA of the CDR3: TGTGCCAGCAGATTCCTCCCCTACGAGCAGTACTTC.

At least ten counts were recorded for this clonotype. The J gene is TRBJ1-5, the V gene TRBV28, with unresolved D. CDR1 and CDR2 from the germline V gene are MDHEN and SYDVKM. V lost 3 bases to trimming and J lost 7 bases, with 19 bases between them. CDR3 length equals 16 residues. The CDR3 region is CASSFRRRGVRQPQHF. The CDR3 bases are TGTGCCAGCAGTTTTAGAAGACGAGGAGTCAGGCAGCCCCAGCATTTT. Supplemented by reference TRBV28 and TRBJ1-5, the full variable domain reads DVKVTQSSRYLVKRTGEKVFLECVQDMDHENMFWYRQDPGLGLRLIYFSYDVKMKEKGDIPEGYSVSREKKERFSLILESASTNQTSMYLCASSFRRRGVRQPQHFGDGTRLSIL.

This clonotype was recorded at least ten times. The V and J genes are TRBV5-1 and TRBJ1-5, with a tentative D call TRBD1 (6 bases). Germline CDR1 reads SGHRS; CDR2 reads YFSETQ. The CDR3 is made up of 17 amino acids. Trimming left V 3 bases short and J 2 bases short, with 18 bases between. The CDR3 region has the DNA TGCGCCAGCAGCTCCGGGGGGCCCACCGGAGGCAATCAGCCCCAGCATTTT. It yields the protein CASSSGGPTGGNQPQHF.

This clonotype was detected only once. CDR3 sequence (DNA): TGTGCCAGCACCACAGGGGGGGGGCCCCCCTACAATGAGCAGTTCTTC. This sequence encodes CASTTGGGPPYNEQFF. V gene TRBV5-4 combines with J gene TRBJ2-1; possibly TRBD1 for D (8 bases). Trimming left V 6 bases short and J 2 bases short, with 18 bases between. The CDR3 has 16 amino acids. CDR1 is SGHNT and CDR2 is YYREEE in the germline V gene (reference sequence).

This clonotype has at least ten counts. The chain is built from TRBV7-2 and TRBJ2-1; 9 nucleotides match TRBD1. V gave up 5 bases and J gave up 5 bases; unmatched junction bases: 1. Germline CDR1 and CDR2: SGHTA and FQGNSA. The CDR3 runs to 13 residues. The CDR3, as DNA: TGTGCCAGCAGCCGGACAGGGGACAATGAGCAGTTCTTC. Amino acids: CASSRTGDNEQFF. The variable domain in full, completed from reference TRBV7-2 and TRBJ2-1, reads GAGVSQSPSNKVTEKGKDVELRCDPISGHTALYWYRQSLGQGLEFLIYFQGNSAPDKSGLPSDRFSAERTGGSVSTLTIQRTQQEDSAVYLCASSRTGDNEQFFGPGTRLTVL.

This clonotype was observed at least ten times. The V call is TRBV5-1, the J call TRBJ2-1, with 8 bases lining up with TRBD1. The CDR3 consists of 13 residues. V lost 4 bases and J lost 9; bases outside the gene matches: 6. CDR1 SGHRS and CDR2 YFSETQ come from the germline V gene. In nucleotides, the CDR3 is TGCGCCAGCAGCGTCCAGGGGGCGATTGAGCAGTTCTTC. The encoded protein is CASSVQGAIEQFF.

The rearrangement uses TRBV5-5 and TRBJ2-7, with D possibly matching TRBD1 (6 bases). Trimming removed 2 bases from V and 6 bases from J, with 18 bases in between. Germline CDR1 SGHKS, CDR2 YYEKEE (reference sequence). CDR3 length: 15 amino acids. The CDR3 sequence is CASSFGLLRGSEQYF. The DNA for the CDR3 is TGTGCCAGCAGCTTTGGGCTCCTCAGGGGCTCCGAGCAGTACTTC. Full variable domain (remainder filled in from reference TRBV5-5 and TRBJ2-7): DAGVTQSPTHLIKTRGQQVTLRCSPISGHKSVSWYQQVLGQGPQFIFQYYEKEERGRGNFPDRFSARQFPNYSSELNVNALLLGDSALYLCASSFGLLRGSEQYFGPGTRLTVT.

This clonotype has ten or more counts. The CDR3 region is CASSQLVGGRNEQFF. CDR3 bases: TGCGCCAGCAGCCAGCTTGTGGGGGGCCGAAATGAGCAGTTCTTC. V usage is TRBV5-1 and J usage is TRBJ2-1; D is perhaps TRBD1 or TRBD2 (6 bases each). Germline V gives CDR1 SGHRS, CDR2 YFSETQ. V was trimmed by 4 bases and J by 7 bases, leaving 18 bases between them. The CDR3 runs to 15 residues. The full variable domain, in which reference TRBV5-1 and TRBJ2-1 provide the parts outside the CDR3, is KAGVTQTPRYLIKTRGQQVTLSCSPISGHRSVSWYQQTPGQGLQFLFEYFSETQRNKGNFPGRFSGRQFSNSRSEMNVSTLELGDSALYLCASSQLVGGRNEQFFGPGTRLTVL.

This clonotype was detected ten times or more. The CDR3 protein is CASSTRGSYGYTF. CDR3 in DNA: TGTGCCAGCAGTACCCGGGGCAGCTATGGCTACACCTTC. The chain combines TRBV28 with TRBJ1-2; D is possibly TRBD1 (5 bases). The CDR3 spans 13 residues. Germline assignment: CDR1 MDHEN and CDR2 SYDVKM. Trimming pared 5 bases from V and 4 bases from J, leaving 11 bases between.

This clonotype was counted at least ten times. V usage is TRBV20-1 and J usage is TRBJ2-2; D is unresolved. The CDR3 runs to 14 residues. Germline V gene lookup returns CDR1 DFQATT and CDR2 SNEGSKA (reference sequence). Between the trimmed V and J ends, which lost 3 bases and 1 base, there was a span of 9 bases. The CDR3 protein is CSASPGKNTGELFF. CDR3 sequence (DNA): TGCAGTGCTAGTCCCGGAAAGAACACCGGGGAGCTGTTTTTT.

Ten or more counts support this clonotype. The chain combines TRBV6-2 or TRBV6-3 with TRBJ2-3, with a possible D match to TRBD2 (6 bases). Trimming removed 8 bases at V and 2 bases at J, with 14 bases between. CDR1 and CDR2 (germline): MNHEY, SVGEGT. The CDR3 covers 14 residues. The CDR3 sequence: CASVLGGYTDTQYF. In nucleotides, the CDR3 is TGTGCCAGCGTACTGGGGGGATACACAGATACGCAGTATTTT.